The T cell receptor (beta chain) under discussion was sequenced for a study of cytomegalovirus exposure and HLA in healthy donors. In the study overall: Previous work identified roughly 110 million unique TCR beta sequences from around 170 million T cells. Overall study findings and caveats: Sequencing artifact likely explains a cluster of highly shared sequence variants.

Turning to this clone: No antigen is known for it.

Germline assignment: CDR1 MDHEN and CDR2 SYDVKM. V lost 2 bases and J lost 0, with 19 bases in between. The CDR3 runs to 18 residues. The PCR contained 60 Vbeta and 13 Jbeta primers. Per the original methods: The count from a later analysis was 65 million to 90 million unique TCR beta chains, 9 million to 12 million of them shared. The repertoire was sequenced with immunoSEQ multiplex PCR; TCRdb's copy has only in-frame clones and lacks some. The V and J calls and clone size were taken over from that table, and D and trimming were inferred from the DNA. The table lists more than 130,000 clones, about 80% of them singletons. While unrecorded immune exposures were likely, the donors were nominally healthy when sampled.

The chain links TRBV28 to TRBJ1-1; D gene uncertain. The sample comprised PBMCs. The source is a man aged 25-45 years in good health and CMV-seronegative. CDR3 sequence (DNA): TGTGCCAGCAGTTTAGGATTGGGGAGTCGGGGATTGAACACTGAAGCTTTCTTT. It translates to CASSLGLGSRGLNTEAFF. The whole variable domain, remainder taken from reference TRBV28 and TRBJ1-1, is DVKVTQSSRYLVKRTGEKVFLECVQDMDHENMFWYRQDPGLGLRLIYFSYDVKMKEKGDIPEGYSVSREKKERFSLILESASTNQTSMYLCASSLGLGSRGLNTEAFFGQGTRLTVV.